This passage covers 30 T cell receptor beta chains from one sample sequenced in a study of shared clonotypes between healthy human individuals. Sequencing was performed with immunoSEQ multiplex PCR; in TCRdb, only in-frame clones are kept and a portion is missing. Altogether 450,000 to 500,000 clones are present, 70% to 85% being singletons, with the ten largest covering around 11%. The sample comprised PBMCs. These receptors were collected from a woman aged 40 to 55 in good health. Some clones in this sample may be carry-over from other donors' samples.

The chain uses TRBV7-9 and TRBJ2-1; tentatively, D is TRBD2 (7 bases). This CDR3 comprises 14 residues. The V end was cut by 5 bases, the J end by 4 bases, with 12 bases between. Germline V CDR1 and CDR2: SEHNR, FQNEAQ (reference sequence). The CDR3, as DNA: TGTGCCAGCAGCATAGGGGGGGCGTACAATGAGCAGTTCTTC. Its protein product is CASSIGGAYNEQFF.

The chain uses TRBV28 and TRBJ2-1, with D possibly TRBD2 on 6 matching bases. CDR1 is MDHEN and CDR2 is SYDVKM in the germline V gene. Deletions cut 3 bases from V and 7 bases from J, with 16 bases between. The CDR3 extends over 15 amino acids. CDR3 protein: CASSFRPPEGNEQFF. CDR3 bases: TGTGCCAGCAGTTTTAGACCACCGGAGGGGAATGAGCAGTTCTTC. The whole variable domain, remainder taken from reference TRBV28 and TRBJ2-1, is DVKVTQSSRYLVKRTGEKVFLECVQDMDHENMFWYRQDPGLGLRLIYFSYDVKMKEKGDIPEGYSVSREKKERFSLILESASTNQTSMYLCASSFRPPEGNEQFFGPGTRLTVL.

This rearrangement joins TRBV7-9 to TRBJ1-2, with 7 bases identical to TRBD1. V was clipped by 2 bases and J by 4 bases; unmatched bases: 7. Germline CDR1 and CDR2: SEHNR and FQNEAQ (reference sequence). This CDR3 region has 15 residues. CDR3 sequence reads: CASSLPPYRGYGYTF. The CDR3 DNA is TGTGCCAGCAGCTTACCCCCATACAGGGGCTATGGCTACACCTTC.

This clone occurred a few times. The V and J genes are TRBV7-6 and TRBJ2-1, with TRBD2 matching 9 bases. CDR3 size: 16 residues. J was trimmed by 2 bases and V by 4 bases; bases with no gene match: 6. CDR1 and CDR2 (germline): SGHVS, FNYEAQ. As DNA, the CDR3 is TGTGCCAGCAGCTCCCAGGTAGCGGGGGCCTACAATGAGCAGTTCTTC. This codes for CASSSQVAGAYNEQFF.

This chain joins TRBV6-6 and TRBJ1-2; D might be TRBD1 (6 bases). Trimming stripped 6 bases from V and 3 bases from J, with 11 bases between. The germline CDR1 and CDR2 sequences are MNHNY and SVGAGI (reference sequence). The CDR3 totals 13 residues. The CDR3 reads CASSRGGDYGYTF. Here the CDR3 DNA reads TGTGCCAGCAGCAGAGGGGGAGACTATGGCTACACCTTC.

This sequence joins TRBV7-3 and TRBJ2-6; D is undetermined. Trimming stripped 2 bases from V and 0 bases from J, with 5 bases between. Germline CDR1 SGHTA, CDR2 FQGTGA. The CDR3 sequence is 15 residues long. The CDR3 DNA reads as TGTGCCAGCAGCTTATTGGTCTCTGGGGCCAACGTCCTGACTTTC. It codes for CASSLLVSGANVLTF. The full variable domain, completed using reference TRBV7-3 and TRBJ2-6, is GAGVSQTPSNKVTEKGKYVELRCDPISGHTALYWYRQSLGQGPEFLIYFQGTGAADDSGLPNDRFFAVRPEGSVSTLKIQRTERGDSAVYLCASSLLVSGANVLTFGAGSRLTVL.

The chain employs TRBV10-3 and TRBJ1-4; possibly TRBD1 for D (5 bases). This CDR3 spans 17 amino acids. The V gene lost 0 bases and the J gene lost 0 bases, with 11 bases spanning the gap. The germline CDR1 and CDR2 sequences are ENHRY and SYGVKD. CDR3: CAISESGRVTTNEKLFF. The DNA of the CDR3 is TGTGCCATCAGTGAGTCCGGCAGGGTGACAACTAATGAAAAACTGTTTTTT.

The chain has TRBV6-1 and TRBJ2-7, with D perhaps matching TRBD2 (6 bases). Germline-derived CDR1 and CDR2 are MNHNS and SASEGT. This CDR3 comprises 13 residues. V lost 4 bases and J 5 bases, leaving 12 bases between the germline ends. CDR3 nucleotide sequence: TGTGCCAGCAGTGTCTGGGAGGTGGACGAGCAGTACTTC. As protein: CASSVWEVDEQYF.

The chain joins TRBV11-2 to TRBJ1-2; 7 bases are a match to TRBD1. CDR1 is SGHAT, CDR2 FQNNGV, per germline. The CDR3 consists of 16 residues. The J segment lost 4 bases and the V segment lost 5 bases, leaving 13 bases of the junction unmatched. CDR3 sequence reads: CASSPRGQPTVYGYTF. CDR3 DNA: TGTGCCAGCAGCCCGAGGGGACAGCCGACTGTCTATGGCTACACCTTC.

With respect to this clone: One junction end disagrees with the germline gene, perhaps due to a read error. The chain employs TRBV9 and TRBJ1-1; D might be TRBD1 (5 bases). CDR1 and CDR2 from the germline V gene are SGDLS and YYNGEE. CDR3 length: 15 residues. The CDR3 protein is CASGVATELNTEAFF. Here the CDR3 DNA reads TGTGCCAGCGGCGTAGCGACAGAACTGAACACTGAAGCTTTCTTT.

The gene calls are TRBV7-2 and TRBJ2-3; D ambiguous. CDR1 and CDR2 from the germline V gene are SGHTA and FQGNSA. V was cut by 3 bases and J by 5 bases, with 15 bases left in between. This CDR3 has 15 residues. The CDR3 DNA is TGTGCCAGCAGCTTTATGTTCGGAGACGGAGATACGCAGTATTTT. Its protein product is CASSFMFGDGDTQYF. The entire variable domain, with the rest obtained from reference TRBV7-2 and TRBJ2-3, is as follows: GAGVSQSPSNKVTEKGKDVELRCDPISGHTALYWYRQSLGQGLEFLIYFQGNSAPDKSGLPSDRFSAERTGGSVSTLTIQRTQQEDSAVYLCASSFMFGDGDTQYFGPGTRLTVL.

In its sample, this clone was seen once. The CDR3 here is CASRMRAGYGYTF. The CDR3 bases are TGTGCCAGCAGGATGAGGGCAGGGTATGGCTACACCTTC. The J gene is TRBJ1-2, the V gene TRBV2; a weak D match, TRBD1 (5 bases). CDR3 length equals 13 residues. Germline V lookup: CDR1 SNHLY, CDR2 FYNNEI. The V end lost 6 bases, the J end lost 5 bases, and 13 bases lay between the germline ends.

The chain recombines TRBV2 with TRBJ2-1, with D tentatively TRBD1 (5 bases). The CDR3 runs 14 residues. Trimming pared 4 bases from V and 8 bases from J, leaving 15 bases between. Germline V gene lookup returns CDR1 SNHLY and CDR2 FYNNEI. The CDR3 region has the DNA TGTGCCAGCAGTGGACTTCCCCAGGGTGATGAGCAGTTCTTC. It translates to CASSGLPQGDEQFF.

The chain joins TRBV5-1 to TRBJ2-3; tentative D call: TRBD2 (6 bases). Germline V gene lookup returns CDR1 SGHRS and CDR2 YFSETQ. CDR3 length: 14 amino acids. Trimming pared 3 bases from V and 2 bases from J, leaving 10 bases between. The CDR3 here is CASSSTSSTDTQYF. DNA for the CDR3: TGCGCCAGCAGCTCTACTAGCTCCACAGATACGCAGTATTTT.

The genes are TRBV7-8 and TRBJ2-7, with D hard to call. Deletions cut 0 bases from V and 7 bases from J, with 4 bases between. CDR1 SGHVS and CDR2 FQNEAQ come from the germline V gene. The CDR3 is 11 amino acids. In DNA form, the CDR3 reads TGTGCCAGCAGCTTAGCCCTTGAGCAGTACTTC. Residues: CASSLALEQYF.

The CDR3 is CASQPEPNTEAFF. CDR3 bases: TGCGCCAGTCAGCCGGAGCCGAACACTGAAGCTTTCTTT. The J gene is TRBJ1-1, the V gene TRBV5-1; D is ambiguous. The CDR3 consists of 13 residues. CDR1 SGHRS and CDR2 YFSETQ come from the germline V gene. V was pared by 8 bases and J by 1 base, with 12 bases between.

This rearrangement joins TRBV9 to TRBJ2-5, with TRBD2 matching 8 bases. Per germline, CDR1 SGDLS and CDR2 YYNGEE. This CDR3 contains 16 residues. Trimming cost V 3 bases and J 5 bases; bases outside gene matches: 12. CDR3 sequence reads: CASSGNDGRAWETQYF. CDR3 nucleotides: TGTGCCAGCAGCGGAAATGACGGGAGGGCCTGGGAGACCCAGTACTTC.

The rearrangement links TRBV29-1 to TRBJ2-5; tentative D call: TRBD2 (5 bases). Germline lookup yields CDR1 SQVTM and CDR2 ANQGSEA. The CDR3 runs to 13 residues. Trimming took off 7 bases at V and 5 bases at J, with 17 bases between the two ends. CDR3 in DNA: TGCAGCGCCACCGGGGTCTTCGGGGAGACCCAGTACTTC. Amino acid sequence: CSATGVFGETQYF.

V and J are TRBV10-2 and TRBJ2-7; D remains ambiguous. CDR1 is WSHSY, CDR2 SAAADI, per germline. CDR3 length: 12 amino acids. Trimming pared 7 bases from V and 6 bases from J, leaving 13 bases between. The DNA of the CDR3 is TGCGCCAGCACCCCCGGCCCTAGCGAGCAGTACTTC. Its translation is CASTPGPSEQYF.

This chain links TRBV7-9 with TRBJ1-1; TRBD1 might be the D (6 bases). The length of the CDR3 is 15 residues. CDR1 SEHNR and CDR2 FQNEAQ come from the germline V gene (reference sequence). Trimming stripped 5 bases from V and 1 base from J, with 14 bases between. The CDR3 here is CASSPPTQGNTEAFF. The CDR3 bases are TGTGCCAGCAGCCCGCCGACACAGGGGAACACTGAAGCTTTCTTT.

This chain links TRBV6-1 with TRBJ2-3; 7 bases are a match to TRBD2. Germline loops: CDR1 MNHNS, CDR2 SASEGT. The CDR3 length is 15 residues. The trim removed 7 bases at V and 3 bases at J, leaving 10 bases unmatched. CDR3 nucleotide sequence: TGTGCCAGCACCATGGTGGGACTACCTACAGATACGCAGTATTTT. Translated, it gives CASTMVGLPTDTQYF.

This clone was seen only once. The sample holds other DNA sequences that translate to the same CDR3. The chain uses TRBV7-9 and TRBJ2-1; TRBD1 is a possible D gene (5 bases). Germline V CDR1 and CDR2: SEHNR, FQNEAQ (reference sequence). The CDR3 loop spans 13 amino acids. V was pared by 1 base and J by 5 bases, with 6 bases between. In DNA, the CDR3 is TGTGCCAGCAGCTTAGGACAGAACAATGAGCAGTTCTTC. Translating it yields CASSLGQNNEQFF.

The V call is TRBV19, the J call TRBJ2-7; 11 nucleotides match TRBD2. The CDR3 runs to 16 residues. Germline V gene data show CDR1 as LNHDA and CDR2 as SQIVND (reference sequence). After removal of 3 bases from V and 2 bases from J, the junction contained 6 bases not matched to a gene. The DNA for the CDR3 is TGTGCCAGTAGTATCCCCGGGACTAGCGGCACCTACGAGCAGTACTTC. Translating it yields CASSIPGTSGTYEQYF. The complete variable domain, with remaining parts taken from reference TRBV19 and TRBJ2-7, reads DGGITQSPKYLFRKEGQNVTLSCEQNLNHDAMYWYRQDPGQGLRLIYYSQIVNDFQKGDIAEGYSVSREKKESFPLTVTSAQKNPTAFYLCASSIPGTSGTYEQYFGPGTRLTVT.

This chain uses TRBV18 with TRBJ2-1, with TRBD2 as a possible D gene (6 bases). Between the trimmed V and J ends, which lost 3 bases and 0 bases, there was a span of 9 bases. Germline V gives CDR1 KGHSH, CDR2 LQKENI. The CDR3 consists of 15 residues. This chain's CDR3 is CASSPEGTSYNEQFF. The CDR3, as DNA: TGTGCCAGCTCACCGGAGGGGACCTCCTACAATGAGCAGTTCTTC.

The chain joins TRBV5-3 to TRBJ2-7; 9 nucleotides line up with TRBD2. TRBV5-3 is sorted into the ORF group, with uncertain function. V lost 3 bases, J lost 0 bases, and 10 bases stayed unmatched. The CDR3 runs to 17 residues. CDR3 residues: CARSSIAGAPSSYEQYF. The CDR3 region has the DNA TGTGCCAGAAGCTCTATAGCGGGGGCCCCGAGCTCCTACGAGCAGTACTTC.

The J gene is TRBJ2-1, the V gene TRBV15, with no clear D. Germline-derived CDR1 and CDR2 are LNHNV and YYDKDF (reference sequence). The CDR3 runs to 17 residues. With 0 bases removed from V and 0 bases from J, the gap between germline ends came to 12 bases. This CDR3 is CATSREPSMSSYNEQFF. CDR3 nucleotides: TGTGCCACCAGCAGAGAGCCCTCTATGAGCTCCTACAATGAGCAGTTCTTC.

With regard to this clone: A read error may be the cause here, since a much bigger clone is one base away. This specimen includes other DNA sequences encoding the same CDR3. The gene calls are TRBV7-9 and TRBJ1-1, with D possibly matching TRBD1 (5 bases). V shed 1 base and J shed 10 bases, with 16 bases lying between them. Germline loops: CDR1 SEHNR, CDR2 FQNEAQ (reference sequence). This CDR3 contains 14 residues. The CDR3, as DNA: TGTGCCAGCAGCTTAGGCAATAGACGGGGGGTAGCTTTCTTT. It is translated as CASSLGNRRGVAFF.

The DNA of the CDR3 is TGTGCCAGCAGTTTGTCCGGGTCCTCAACTAATGAAAAACTGTTTTTT. Its protein product is CASSLSGSSTNEKLFF. The chain recombines TRBV28 with TRBJ1-4; D not certain. This CDR3 spans 16 amino acids. The germline gives CDR1 MDHEN, CDR2 SYDVKM. Trimming left V 3 bases short and J 0 bases short, with 11 bases between.

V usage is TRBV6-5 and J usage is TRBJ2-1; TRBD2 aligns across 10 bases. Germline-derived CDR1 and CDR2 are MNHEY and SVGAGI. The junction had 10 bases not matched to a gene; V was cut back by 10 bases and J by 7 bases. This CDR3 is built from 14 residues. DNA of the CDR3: TGTGCCACCGCAGCGGGAGGGCAGGGGAATGAGCAGTTCTTC. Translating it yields CATAAGGQGNEQFF.

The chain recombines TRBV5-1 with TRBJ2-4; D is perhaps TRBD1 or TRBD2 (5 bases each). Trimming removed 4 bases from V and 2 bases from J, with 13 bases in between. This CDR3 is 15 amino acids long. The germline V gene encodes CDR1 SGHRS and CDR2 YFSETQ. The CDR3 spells CASSLPGPTKNIQYF. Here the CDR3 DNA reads TGCGCCAGCAGCCTACCGGGACCAACCAAAAACATTCAGTACTTC.